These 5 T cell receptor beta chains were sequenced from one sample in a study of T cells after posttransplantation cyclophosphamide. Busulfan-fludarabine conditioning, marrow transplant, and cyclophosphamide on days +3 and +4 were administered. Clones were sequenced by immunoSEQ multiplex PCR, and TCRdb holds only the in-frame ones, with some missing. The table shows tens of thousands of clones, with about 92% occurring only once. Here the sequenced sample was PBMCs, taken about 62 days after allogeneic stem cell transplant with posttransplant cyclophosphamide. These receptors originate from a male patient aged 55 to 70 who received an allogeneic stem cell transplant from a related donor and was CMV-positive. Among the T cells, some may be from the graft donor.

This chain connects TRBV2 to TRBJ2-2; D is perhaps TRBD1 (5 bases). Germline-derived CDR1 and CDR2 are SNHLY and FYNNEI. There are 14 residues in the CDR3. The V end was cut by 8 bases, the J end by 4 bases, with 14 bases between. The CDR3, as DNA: TGTGCCAGCGGGGTCAGGGTTGGCACCGGGGAGCTGTTTTTT. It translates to CASGVRVGTGELFF.

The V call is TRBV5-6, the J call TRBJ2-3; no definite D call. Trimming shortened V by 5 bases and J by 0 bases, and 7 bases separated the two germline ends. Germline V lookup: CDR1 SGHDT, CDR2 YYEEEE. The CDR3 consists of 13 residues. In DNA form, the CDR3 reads TGTGCCAGCAGTCATTCAAGCACAGATACGCAGTATTTT. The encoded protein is CASSHSSTDTQYF.

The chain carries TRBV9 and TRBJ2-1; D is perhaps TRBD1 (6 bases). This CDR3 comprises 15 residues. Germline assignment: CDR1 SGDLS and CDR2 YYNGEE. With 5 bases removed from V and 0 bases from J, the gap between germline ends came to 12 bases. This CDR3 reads CASSTGLFSYNEQFF. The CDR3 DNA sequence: TGTGCCAGCAGTACAGGGTTATTCTCCTACAATGAGCAGTTCTTC.

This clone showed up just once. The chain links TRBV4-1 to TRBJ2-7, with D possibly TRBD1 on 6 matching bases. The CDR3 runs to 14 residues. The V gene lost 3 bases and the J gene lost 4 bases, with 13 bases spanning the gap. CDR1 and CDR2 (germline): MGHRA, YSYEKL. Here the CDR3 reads CASSHPGQSYEQYV. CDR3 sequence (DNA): TGCGCCAGCAGCCATCCAGGACAGTCATACGAGCAGTACGTC.

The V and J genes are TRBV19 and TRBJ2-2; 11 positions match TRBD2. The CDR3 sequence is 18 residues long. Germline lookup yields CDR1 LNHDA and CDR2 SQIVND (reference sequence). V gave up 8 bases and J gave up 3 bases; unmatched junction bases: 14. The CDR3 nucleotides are TGTGCCAGTCGATCCAAGGGAACTAGCGGGGGTTACACCGGGGAGCTGTTTTTT. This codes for CASRSKGTSGGYTGELFF.